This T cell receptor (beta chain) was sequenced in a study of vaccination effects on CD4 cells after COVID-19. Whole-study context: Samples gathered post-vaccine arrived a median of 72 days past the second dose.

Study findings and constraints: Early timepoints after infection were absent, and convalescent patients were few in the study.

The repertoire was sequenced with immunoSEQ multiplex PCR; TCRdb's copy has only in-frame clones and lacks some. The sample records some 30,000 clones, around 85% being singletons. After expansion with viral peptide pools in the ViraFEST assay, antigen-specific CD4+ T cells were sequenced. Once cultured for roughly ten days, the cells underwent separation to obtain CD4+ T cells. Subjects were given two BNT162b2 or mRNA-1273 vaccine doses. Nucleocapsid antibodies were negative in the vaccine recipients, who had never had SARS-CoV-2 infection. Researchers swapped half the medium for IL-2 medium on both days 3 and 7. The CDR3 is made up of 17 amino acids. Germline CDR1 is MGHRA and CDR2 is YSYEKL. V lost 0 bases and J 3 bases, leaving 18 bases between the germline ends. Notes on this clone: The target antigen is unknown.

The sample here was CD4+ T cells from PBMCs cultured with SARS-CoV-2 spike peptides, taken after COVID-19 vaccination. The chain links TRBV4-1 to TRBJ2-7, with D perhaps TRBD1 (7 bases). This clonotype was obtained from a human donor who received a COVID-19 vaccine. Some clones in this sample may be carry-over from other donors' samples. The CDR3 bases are TGCGCCAGCAGCCAAGATTATCAGGCGGGACAGATCTACGAGCAGTACGTC. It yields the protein CASSQDYQAGQIYEQYV.